This T cell receptor beta chain was recovered during a study of response to subunit inactivated influenza vaccine. Trimming left V 5 bases short and J 8 bases short, with 15 bases between. The CDR3 covers 13 residues. CDR1 is MNHEY and CDR2 is SMNVEV in the germline V gene (reference sequence). This clonotype turned up a few times. The target antigen is unknown. MiXCR was run by TCRdb on the RT-PCR reads, yielding one entry per CDR3 protein. The repertoire holds about 520,000 distinct CDR3 sequences, around 9.9% seen once, with approximately 12% in the top ten. Whole-study results and caveats: Authors suggested each seasonal flu vaccination may recruit only limited numbers of new T cells.

The TCR originated in a man aged 50 to 59 who received an inactivated influenza vaccine. The sample consisted of PBMCs from blood, taken roughly 47 days after vaccination. The chain is built from TRBV27 and TRBJ1-1; D remains unclear. The CDR3 nucleotides are TGTGCCAGCAGTCCATGGACCGATCACGAAGCTTTCTTT. As protein: CASSPWTDHEAFF.